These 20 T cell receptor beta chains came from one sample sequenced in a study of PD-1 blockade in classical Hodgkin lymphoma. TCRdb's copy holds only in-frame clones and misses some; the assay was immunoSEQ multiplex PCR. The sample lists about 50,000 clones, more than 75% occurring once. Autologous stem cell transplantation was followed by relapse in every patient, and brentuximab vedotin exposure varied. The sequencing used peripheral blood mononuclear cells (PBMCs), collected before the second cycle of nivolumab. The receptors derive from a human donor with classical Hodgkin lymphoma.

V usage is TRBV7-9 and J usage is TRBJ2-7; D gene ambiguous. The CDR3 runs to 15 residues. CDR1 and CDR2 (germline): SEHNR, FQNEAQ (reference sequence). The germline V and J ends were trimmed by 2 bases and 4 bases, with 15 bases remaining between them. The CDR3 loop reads CASSLPGNGVYEQYF. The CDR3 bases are TGTGCCAGCAGCTTACCCGGAAATGGGGTTTACGAGCAGTACTTC.

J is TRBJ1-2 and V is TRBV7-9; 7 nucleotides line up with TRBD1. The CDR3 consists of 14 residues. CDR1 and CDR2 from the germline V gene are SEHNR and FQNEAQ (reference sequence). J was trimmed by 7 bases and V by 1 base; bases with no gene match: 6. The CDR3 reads CASSLEDRYGGYTF. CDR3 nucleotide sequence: TGTGCCAGCAGCTTAGAGGACAGGTATGGTGGCTACACCTTC.

The CDR3 region is CASSSDGLYDEQYF. DNA of the CDR3: TGTGCCAGCAGCTCTGACGGATTGTATGACGAGCAGTACTTC. The genes are TRBV11-3 and TRBJ2-7; no clear D gene. From germline, CDR1 is SGHNT and CDR2 YENEEA. The V end was cut by 4 bases, the J end by 5 bases, with 15 bases between. The CDR3 has 14 amino acids. Full variable domain (missing parts from reference TRBV11-3 and TRBJ2-7): EAGVVQSPRYKIIEKKQPVAFWCNPISGHNTLYWYLQNLGQGPELLIRYENEEAVDDSQLPKDRFSAERLKGVDSTLKIQPAELGDSAVYLCASSSDGLYDEQYFGPGTRLTVT.

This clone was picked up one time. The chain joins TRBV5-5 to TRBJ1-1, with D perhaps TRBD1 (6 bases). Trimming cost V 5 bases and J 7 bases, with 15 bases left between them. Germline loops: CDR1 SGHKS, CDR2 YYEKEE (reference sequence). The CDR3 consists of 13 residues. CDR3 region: CASSLGALGEAFF. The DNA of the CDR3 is TGTGCCAGCAGTCTGGGGGCGCTTGGTGAAGCTTTCTTT.

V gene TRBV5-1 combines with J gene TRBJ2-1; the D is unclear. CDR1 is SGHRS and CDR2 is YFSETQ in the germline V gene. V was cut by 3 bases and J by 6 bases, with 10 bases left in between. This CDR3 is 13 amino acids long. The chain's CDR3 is CASSYEVGNEQFF. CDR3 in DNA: TGCGCCAGCAGCTATGAGGTGGGCAATGAGCAGTTCTTC.

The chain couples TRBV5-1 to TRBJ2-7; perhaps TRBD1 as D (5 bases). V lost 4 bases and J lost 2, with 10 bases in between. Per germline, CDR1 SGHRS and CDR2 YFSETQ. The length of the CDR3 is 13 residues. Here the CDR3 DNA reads TGCGCCAGCAGCATACAGGTAACCTACGAGCAGTACTTC. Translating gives CASSIQVTYEQYF.

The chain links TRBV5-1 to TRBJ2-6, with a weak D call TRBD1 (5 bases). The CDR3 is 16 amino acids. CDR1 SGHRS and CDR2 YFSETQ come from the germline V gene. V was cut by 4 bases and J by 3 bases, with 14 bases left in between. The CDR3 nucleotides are TGCGCCAGCAGCGTGGAAGGGGCCGGTGGGGCCAACGTCCTGACTTTC. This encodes CASSVEGAGGANVLTF.

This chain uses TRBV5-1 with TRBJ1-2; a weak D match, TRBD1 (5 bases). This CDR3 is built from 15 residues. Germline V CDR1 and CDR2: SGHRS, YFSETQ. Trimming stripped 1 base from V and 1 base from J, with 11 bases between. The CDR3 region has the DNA TGCGCCAGCAGCTTGAGTGGGGCGTTTAACTATGGCTACACCTTC. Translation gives CASSLSGAFNYGYTF.

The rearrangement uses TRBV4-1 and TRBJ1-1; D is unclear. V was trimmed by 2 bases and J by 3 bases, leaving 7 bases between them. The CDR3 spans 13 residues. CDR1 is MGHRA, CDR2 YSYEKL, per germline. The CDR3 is CASSQRRDTEAFF. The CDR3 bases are TGCGCCAGCAGCCAAAGAAGGGACACTGAAGCTTTCTTT.

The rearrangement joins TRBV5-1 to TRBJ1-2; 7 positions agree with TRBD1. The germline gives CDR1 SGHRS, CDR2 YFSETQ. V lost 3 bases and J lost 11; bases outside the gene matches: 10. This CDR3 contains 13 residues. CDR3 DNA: TGCGCCAGCAGCTCAACAGGGGCGGGGTGGTACACCTTC. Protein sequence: CASSSTGAGWYTF.

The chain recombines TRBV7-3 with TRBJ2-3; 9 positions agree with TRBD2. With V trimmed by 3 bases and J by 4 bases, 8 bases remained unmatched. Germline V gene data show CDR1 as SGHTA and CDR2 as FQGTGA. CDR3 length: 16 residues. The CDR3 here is CASSFLGGGASDTQYF. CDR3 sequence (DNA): TGTGCCAGCAGCTTCCTAGGCGGGGGGGCCTCAGATACGCAGTATTTT.

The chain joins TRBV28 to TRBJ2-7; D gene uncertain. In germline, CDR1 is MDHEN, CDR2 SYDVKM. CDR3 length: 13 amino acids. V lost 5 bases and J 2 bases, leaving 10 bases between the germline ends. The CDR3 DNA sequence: TGTGCCAGCAGTCCCCAGGTGACCTACGAGCAGTACTTC. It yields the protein CASSPQVTYEQYF. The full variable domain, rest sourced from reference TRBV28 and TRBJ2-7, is DVKVTQSSRYLVKRTGEKVFLECVQDMDHENMFWYRQDPGLGLRLIYFSYDVKMKEKGDIPEGYSVSREKKERFSLILESASTNQTSMYLCASSPQVTYEQYFGPGTRLTVT.

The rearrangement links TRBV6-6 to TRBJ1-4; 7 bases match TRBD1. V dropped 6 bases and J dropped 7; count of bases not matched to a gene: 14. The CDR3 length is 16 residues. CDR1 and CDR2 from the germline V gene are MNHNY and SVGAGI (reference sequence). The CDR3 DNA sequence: TGTGCCAGCAGATCCCAATCACAGGGGAGTGTTGAAAAACTGTTTTTT. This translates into CASRSQSQGSVEKLFF.

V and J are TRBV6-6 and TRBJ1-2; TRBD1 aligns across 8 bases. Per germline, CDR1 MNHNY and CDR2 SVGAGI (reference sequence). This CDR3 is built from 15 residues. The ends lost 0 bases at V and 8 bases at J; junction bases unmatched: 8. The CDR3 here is CASSYSTGAAGGYTF. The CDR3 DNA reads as TGTGCCAGCAGTTACTCGACAGGGGCTGCTGGGGGCTACACCTTC.

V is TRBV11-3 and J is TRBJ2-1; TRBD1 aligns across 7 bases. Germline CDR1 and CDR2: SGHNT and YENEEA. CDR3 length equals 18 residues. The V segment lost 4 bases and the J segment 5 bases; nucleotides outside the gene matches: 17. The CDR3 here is CASSSRFSGTVGNNEQFF. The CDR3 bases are TGTGCCAGCAGCTCCCGCTTTTCCGGGACAGTTGGGAACAATGAGCAGTTCTTC.

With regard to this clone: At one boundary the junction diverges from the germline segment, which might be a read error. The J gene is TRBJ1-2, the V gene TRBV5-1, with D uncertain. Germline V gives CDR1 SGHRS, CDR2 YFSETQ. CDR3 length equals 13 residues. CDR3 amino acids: CTSSLEPEGGYTF. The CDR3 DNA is TGCACCAGCAGCTTGGAACCCGAGGGTGGCTACACCTTC.

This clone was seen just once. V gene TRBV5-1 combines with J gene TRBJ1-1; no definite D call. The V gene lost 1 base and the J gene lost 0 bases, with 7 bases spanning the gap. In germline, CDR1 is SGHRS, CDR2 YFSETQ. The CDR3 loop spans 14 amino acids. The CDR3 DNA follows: TGCGCCAGCAGCTTGTCGAGGGTGAACACTGAAGCTTTCTTT. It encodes CASSLSRVNTEAFF.

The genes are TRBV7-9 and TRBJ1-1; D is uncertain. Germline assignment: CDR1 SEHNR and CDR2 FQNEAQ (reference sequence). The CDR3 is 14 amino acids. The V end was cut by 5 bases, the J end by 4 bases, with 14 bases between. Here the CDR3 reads CASSLWEMGTEAFF. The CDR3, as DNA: TGTGCCAGCAGCCTATGGGAAATGGGCACTGAAGCTTTCTTT.

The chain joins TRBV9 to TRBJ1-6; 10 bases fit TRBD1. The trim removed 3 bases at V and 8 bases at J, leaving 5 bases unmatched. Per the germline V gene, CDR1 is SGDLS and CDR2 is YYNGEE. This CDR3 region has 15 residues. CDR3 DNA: TGTGCCAGCAGCGGGGGACAGGGGCAGTATTCACCCCTCCACTTT. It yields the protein CASSGGQGQYSPLHF.

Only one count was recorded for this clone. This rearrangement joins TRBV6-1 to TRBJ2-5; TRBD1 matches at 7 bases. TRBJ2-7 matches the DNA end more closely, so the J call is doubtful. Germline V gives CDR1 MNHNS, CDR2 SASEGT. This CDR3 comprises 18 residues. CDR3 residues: CASSGPTYRGWGHYEQYF. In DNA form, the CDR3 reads TGTGCCAGCAGTGGCCCCACCTACAGGGGATGGGGGCACTACGAGCAGTACTTC.